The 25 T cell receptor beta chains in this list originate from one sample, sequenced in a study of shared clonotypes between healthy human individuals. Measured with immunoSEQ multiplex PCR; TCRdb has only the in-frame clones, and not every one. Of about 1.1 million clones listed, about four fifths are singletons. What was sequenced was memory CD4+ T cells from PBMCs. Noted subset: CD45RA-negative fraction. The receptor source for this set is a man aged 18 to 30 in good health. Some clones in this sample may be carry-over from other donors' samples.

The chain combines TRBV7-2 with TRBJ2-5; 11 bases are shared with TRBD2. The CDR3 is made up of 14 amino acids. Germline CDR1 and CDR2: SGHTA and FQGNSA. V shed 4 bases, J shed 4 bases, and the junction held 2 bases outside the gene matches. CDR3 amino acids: CASSSGLAGETQYF. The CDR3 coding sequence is TGTGCCAGCAGCTCCGGACTAGCGGGAGAGACCCAGTACTTC.

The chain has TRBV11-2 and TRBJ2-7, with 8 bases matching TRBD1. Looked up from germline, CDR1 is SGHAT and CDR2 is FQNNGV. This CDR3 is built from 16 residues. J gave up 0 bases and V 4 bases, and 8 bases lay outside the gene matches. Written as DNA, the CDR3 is TGTGCCAGCAGCTCCCGGACAGGGCTCAGCTCCTACGAGCAGTACTTC. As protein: CASSSRTGLSSYEQYF.

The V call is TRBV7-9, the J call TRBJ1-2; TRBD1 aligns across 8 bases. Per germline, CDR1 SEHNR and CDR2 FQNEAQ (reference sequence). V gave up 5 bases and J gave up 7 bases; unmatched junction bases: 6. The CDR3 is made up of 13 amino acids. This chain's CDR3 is CASSRAGGLGYTF. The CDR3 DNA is TGTGCCAGCAGCAGGGCAGGGGGCCTTGGCTACACCTTC.

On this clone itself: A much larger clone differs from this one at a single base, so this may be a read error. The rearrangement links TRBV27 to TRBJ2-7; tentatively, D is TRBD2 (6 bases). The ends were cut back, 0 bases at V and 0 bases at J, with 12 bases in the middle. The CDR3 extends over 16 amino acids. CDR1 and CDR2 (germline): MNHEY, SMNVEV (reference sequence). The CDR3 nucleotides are TGTGCCAGCAGTTTATCGATGGTAGCGGTCTCCTACGAGCAGTACTTC. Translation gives CASSLSMVAVSYEQYF.

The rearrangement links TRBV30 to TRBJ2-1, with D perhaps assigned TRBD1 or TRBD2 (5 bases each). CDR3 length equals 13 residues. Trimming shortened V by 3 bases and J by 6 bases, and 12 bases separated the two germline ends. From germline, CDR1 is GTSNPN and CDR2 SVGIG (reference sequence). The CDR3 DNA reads TGTGCCTGGAGCTGGGATGGGGGCAATGAGCAGTTCTTC. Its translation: CAWSWDGGNEQFF.

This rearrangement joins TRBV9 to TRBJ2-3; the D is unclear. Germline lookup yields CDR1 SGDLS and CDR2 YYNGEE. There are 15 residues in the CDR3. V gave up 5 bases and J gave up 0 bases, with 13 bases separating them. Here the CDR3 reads CASSPIVESTDTQYF. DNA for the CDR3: TGTGCCAGCAGTCCGATCGTCGAGAGCACAGATACGCAGTATTTT. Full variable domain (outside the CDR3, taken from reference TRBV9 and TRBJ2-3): DSGVTQTPKHLITATGQRVTLRCSPRSGDLSVYWYQQSLDQGLQFLIQYYNGEERAKGNILERFSAQQFPDLHSELNLSSLELGDSALYFCASSPIVESTDTQYFGPGTRLTVL.

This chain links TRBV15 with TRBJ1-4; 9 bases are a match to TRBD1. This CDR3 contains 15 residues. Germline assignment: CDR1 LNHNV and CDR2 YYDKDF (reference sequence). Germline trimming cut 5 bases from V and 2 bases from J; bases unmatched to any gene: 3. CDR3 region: CATSGTGLTNEKLFF. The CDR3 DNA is TGTGCCACCAGCGGGACAGGGTTGACTAATGAAAAACTGTTTTTT.

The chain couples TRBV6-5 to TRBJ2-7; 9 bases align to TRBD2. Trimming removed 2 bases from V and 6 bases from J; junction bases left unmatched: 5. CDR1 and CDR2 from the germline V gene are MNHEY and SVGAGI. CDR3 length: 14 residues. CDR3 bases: TGTGCCAGCAGTTACCTCGCGGGAGGGCCCGAGCAGTACTTC. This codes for CASSYLAGGPEQYF.

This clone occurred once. CDR3 region: CASSYGGSGYTF. Here the CDR3 DNA reads TGTGCCAGCAGTTATGGAGGGAGTGGCTACACCTTC. The genes are TRBV6-5 and TRBJ1-2, with D unresolved. Germline V gene sequence: CDR1 MNHEY, CDR2 SVGAGI. The V end lost 3 bases, the J end lost 7 bases, and 9 bases lay between the germline ends. There are 12 residues in the CDR3.

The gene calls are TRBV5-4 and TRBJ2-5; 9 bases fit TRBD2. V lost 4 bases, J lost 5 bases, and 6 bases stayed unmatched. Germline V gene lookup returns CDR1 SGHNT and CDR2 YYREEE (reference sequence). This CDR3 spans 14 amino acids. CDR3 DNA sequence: TGTGCCAGCAGCAAGCGGGAGGTATGGGAGACCCAGTACTTC. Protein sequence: CASSKREVWETQYF.

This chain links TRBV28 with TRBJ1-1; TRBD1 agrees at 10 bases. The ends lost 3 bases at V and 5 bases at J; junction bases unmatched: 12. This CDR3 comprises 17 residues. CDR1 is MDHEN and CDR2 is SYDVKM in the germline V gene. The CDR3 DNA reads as TGTGCCAGCAGTTTGGCCAGACAGGGGGCGAGGAAAACTGAAGCTTTCTTT. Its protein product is CASSLARQGARKTEAFF.

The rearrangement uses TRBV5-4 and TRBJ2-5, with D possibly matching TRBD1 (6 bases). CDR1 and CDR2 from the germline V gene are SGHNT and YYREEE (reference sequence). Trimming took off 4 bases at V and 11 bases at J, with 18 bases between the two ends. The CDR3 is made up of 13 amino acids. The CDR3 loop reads CASSRDTVREQYF. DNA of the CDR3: TGTGCCAGCAGCAGGGACACAGTCAGGGAGCAGTACTTC.

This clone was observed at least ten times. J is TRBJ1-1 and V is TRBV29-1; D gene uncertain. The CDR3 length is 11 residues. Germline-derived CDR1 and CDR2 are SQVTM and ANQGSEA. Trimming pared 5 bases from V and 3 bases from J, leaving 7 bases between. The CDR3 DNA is TGCAGCGTTAAGGATGACACTGAAGCTTTCTTT. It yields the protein CSVKDDTEAFF.

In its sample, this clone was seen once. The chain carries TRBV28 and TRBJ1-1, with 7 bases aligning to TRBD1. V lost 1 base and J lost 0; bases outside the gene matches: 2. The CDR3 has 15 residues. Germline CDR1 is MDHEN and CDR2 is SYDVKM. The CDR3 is CASSLFDRVNTEAFF. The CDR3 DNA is TGTGCCAGCAGTTTATTTGACAGGGTGAACACTGAAGCTTTCTTT.

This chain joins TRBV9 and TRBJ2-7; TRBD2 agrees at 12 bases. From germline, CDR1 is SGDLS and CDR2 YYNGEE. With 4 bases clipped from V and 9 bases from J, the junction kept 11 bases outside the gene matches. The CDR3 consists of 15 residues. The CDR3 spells CASSFLAGGPYGQYF. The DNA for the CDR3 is TGTGCCAGCAGCTTTCTAGCGGGAGGGCCGTATGGGCAGTACTTC.

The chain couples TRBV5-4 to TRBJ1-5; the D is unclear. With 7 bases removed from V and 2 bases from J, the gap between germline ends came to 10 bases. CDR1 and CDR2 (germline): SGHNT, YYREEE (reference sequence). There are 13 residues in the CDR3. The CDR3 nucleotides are TGTGCCAGCTCCGATGCTGGCAATCAGCCCCAGCATTTT. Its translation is CASSDAGNQPQHF.

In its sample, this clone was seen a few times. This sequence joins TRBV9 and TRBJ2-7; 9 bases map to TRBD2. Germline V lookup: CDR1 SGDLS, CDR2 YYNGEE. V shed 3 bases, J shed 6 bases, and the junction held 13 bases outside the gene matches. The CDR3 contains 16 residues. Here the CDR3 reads CASSADAAGGRSEQYF. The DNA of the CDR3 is TGTGCCAGCAGCGCCGATGCAGCGGGAGGCCGGTCCGAGCAGTACTTC.

The CDR3 region has the DNA TGTGCCAGCATCGACAGGGGAAATTTCAATTACGAGCAGTACTTC. Amino acid sequence: CASIDRGNFNYEQYF. The V call is TRBV21-1, the J call TRBJ2-7; the table's D gene call, TRBD1, was not cross checked with the DNA. TRBV21-1 is a recognized pseudogene. The CDR3 loop spans 15 amino acids.

CDR3 DNA sequence: TGCGCCAGCAGCTTTCTTTTTGGGCAGGAGAACACTGAAGCTTTCTTT. Encoded protein: CASSFLFGQENTEAFF. The chain links TRBV5-1 to TRBJ1-1; no reliable D call. V was shortened by 2 bases and J by 1 base, with 15 bases between the two germline ends. This CDR3 comprises 16 residues. CDR1 is SGHRS and CDR2 is YFSETQ in the germline V gene.

This chain's CDR3 is CASSLERGFGGYTF. CDR3 in DNA: TGTGCCAGCAGTTTAGAGAGAGGTTTCGGGGGCTACACCTTC. The chain combines TRBV28 with TRBJ1-2; D call uncertain. This CDR3 has 14 amino acids. Trimming stripped 2 bases from V and 8 bases from J, with 15 bases between. From germline, CDR1 is MDHEN and CDR2 SYDVKM.

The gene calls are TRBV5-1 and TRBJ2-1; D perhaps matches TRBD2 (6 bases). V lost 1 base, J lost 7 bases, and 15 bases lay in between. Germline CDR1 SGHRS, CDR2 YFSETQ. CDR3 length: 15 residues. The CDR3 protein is CASSLIPGEVNEQFF. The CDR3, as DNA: TGCGCCAGCAGCTTGATTCCGGGAGAGGTGAATGAGCAGTTCTTC. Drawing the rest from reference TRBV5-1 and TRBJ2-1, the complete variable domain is KAGVTQTPRYLIKTRGQQVTLSCSPISGHRSVSWYQQTPGQGLQFLFEYFSETQRNKGNFPGRFSGRQFSNSRSEMNVSTLELGDSALYLCASSLIPGEVNEQFFGPGTRLTVL.

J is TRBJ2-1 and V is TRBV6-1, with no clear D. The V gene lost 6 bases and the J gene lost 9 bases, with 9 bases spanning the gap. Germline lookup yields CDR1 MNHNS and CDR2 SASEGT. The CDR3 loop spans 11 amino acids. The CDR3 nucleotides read TGTGCCAGCAGGGCCTGGGGTGAGCAGTTCTTC. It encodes CASRAWGEQFF.

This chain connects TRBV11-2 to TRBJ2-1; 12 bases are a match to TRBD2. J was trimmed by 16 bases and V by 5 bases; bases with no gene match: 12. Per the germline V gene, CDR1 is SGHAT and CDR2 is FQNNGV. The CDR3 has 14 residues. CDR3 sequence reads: CASSPQTSGGLGFF. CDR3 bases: TGTGCCAGCAGCCCACAGACTAGCGGGGGTCTAGGATTCTTC.

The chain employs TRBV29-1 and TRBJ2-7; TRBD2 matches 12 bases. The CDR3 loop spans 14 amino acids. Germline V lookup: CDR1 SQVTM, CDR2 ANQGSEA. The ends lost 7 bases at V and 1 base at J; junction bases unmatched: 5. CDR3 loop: CSAGLAGKSYEQYF. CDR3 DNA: TGCAGCGCTGGACTAGCGGGAAAGTCCTACGAGCAGTACTTC.

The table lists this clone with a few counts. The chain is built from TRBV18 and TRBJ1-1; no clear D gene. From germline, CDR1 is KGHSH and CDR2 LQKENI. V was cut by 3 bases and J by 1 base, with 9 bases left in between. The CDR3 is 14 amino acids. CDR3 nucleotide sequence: TGTGCCAGCTCACCCATCACTGGGAACACTGAAGCTTTCTTT. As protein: CASSPITGNTEAFF.